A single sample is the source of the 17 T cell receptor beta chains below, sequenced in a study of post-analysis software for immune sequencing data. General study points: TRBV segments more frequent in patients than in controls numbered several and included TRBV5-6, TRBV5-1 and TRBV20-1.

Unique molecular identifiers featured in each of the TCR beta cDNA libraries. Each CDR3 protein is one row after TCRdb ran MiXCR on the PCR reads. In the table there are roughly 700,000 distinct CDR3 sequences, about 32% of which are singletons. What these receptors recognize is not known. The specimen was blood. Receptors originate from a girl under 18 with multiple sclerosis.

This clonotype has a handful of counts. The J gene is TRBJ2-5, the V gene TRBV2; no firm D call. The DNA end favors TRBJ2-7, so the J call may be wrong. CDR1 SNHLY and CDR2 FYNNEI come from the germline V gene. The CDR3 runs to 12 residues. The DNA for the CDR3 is TGTGCCAGCAGTGAACCGGGCTGCGAGCAGTACTTC. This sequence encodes CASSEPGCEQYF.

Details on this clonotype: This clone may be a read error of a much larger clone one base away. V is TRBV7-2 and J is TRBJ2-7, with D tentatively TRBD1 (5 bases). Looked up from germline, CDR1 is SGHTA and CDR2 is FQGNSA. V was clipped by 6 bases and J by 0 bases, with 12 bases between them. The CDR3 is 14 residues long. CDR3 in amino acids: CTSRPRADSYEQYF. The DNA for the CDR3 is TGTACCAGCAGACCCAGGGCGGACTCCTACGAGCAGTACTTC.

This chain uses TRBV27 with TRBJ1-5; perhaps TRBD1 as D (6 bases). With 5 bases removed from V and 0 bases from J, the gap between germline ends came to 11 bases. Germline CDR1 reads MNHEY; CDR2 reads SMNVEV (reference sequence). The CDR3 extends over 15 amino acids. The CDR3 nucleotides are TGTGCCAGCAGTCAAGACAGGCTTAGCAATCAGCCCCAGCATTTT. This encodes CASSQDRLSNQPQHF.

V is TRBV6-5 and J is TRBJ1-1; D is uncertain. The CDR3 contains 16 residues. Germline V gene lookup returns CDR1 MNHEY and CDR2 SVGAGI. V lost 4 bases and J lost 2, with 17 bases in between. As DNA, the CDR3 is TGTGCCAGCAGTTCCATCCCCGAGGCCCCTAACACTGAAGCTTTCTTT. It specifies CASSSIPEAPNTEAFF.

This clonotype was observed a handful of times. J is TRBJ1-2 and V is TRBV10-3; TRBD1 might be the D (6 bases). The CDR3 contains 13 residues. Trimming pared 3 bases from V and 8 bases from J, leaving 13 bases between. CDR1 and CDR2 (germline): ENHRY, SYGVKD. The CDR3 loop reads CAISERGAEGYTF. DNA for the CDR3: TGTGCCATCAGTGAAAGGGGGGCGGAGGGCTACACCTTC.

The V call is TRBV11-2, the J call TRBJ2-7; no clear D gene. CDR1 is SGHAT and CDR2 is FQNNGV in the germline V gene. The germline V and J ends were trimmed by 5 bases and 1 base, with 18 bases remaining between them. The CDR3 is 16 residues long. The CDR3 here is CASSTYVGRTSYEQYF. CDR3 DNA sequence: TGTGCCAGCAGCACCTACGTGGGCAGAACTTCCTACGAGCAGTACTTC.

CDR3 DNA sequence: TGTGCCAGCAGCCGATTGGAGGACGGTTGGGATACGCAGTATTTT. It is translated as CASSRLEDGWDTQYF. The J gene is TRBJ2-3, the V gene TRBV14; D might be TRBD2 (5 bases). The CDR3 covers 15 residues. V lost 4 bases and J 6 bases, leaving 17 bases between the germline ends. CDR1 and CDR2 (germline): SGHDN, FVKESK.

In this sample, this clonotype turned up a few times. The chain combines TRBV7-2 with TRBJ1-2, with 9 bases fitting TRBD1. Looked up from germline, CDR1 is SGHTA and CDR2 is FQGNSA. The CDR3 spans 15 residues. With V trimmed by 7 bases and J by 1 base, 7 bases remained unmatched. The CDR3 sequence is CASTLQGASNYGYTF. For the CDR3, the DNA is TGTGCCAGCACCCTACAGGGGGCGAGTAACTATGGCTACACCTTC.

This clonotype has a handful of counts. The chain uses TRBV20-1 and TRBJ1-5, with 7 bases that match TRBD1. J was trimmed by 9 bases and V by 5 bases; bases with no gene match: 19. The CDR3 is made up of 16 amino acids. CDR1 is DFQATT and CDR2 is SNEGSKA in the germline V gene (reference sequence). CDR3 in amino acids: CSARPVDRADFTPQHF. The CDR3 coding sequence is TGCAGTGCTCGGCCCGTTGACAGGGCCGATTTCACGCCCCAGCATTTT.

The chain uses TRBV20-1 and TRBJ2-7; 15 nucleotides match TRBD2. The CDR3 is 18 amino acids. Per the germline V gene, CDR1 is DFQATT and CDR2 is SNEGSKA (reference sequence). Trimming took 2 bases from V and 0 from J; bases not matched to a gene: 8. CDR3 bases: TGCAGTGCTAGACACGGACTAGCGGGGGGGTCTAGCTCCTACGAGCAGTACTTC. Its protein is CSARHGLAGGSSSYEQYF.

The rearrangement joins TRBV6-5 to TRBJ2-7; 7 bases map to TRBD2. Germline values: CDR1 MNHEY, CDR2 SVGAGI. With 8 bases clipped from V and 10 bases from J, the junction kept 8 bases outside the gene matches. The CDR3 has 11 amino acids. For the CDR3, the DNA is TGTGCCAGCGGATGGGGGAGGGACCAGTACTTC. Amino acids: CASGWGRDQYF.

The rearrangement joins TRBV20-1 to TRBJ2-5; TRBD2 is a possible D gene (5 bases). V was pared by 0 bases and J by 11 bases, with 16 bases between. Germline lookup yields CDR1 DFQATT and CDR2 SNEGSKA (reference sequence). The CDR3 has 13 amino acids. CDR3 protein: CSARDGEVWEQYF. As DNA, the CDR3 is TGCAGTGCTAGAGATGGAGAGGTGTGGGAGCAGTACTTC.

The CDR3 sequence: CASRWQGVARTEAFF. For the CDR3, the DNA is TGTGCCAGCAGGTGGCAGGGGGTAGCTAGAACTGAAGCTTTCTTT. V gene TRBV2 combines with J gene TRBJ1-1, with 7 bases matching TRBD1. Losses at the gene ends were 6 bases for V and 5 bases for J; bases not matched to a gene: 12. Germline CDR1 is SNHLY and CDR2 is FYNNEI. The CDR3 covers 15 residues.

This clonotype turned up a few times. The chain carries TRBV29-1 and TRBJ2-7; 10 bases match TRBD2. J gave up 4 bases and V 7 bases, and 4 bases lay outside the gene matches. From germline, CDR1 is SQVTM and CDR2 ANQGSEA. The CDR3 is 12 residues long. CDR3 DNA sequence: TGCAGCGCTAGCGGGAGCAAGTACGAGCAGTACTTC. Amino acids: CSASGSKYEQYF.

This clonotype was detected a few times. CDR3 region: CASSMTGVGSPLHF. CDR3 sequence (DNA): TGTGCCAGCAGCATGACAGGGGTTGGCTCACCCCTCCACTTT. This chain links TRBV9 with TRBJ1-6; TRBD1 matches 8 bases. CDR3 length: 14 residues. Germline loops: CDR1 SGDLS, CDR2 YYNGEE. V was clipped by 4 bases and J by 10 bases; unmatched bases: 7.

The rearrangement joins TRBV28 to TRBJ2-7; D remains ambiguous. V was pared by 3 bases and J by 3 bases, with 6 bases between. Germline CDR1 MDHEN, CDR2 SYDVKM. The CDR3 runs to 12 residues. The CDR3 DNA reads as TGTGCCAGCAGTTTCCTTTTCTACGAGCAGTACTTC. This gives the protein CASSFLFYEQYF.

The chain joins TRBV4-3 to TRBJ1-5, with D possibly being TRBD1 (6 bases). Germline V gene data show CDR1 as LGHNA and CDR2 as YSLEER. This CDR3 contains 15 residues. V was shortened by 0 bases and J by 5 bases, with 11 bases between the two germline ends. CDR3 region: CASSQEGGRDQPQHF. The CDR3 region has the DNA TGCGCCAGCAGCCAAGAAGGGGGGAGGGATCAGCCCCAGCATTTT.